The T cell receptor (beta chain) under discussion was sequenced for a study of T-cell memory formation after mild COVID-19. Across the whole study: Among the donors, TCR clusters were largely specific to each donor.

TCRdb reprocessed the 5' RACE reads via MiXCR and lists one record per CDR3 protein. The sample holds 120,000 to 150,000 distinct CDR3 sequences, about 5.5% seen once. Findings of the study overall: Whereas later expanders leaned CD4+, clones contracting day 15 to 85 showed a balanced CD4/CD8 makeup. The appearance of some responding clones in pre-infection memory suggested that cross-reactive memory joined.

The CDR3 extends over 17 amino acids. The germline V gene encodes CDR1 SGHTA and CDR2 FQGNSA. This clonotype was seen repeatedly, ten times or more. Antigen specificity is unknown. The junction shows a germline mismatch at one end, possibly a read error. Sequencing used PBMCs or a T cell subset sorted from them (not recorded which). The chain is built from TRBV7-2 and TRBJ2-2, with 12 bases that match TRBD2. The sequence came from an adult woman who had mild COVID-19 (a few samples of this study predate the infection). Cell type and time point are not known. The CDR3 here is CPSSPRLAGAATGELFF. The CDR3 DNA follows: TGTCCCAGCAGCCCAAGACTAGCGGGAGCGGCCACCGGGGAGCTGTTTTTT.